The clone carrying this T cell receptor beta chain appeared once. As yet, its antigen is unknown. Together with a sample-barcoded 5' primer, a J-beta primer mix was included in a second PCR lasting about 7 to 12 cycles. MiXCR, run by TCRdb on the 5' RACE reads, gives a single entry per CDR3 protein. Among 700,000 or so distinct CDR3 sequences listed, approximately 40% were seen once. The V gene's germline CDR1 is MNHEY and CDR2 SVGEGT. Trimming removed 8 bases from V and 6 bases from J; junction bases left unmatched: 16. The CDR3 length is 17 residues. The data stem from a study of blood T cells in healthy people across ages. Study-wide results and limits: Long-lived donors had more naive CD4+ cells and higher diversity than aged donors. Researchers said unsorted PBMCs prevented a conclusive naive versus antigen-experienced comparison. Possibly, changes in expanded clonotypes were confounded because donor CMV status was unknown.

This sequence was found in a man older than 75 in good health. The sample taken for sequencing was blood. This chain uses TRBV6-2 or TRBV6-3 with TRBJ2-3; the match to TRBD2 covers 11 bases. The CDR3 DNA reads as TGTGCCAGCGGTAATCCTCGGACTAGCGGGCCCGCGGATACGCAGTATTTT. Its translation is CASGNPRTSGPADTQYF.